Shown below are 30 T cell receptor beta chains from a single sample sequenced in a study of cytomegalovirus exposure and HLA in healthy donors. In the PCR, 60 Vbeta and 13 Jbeta primers were used. Sequencing used immunoSEQ multiplex PCR; TCRdb keeps in-frame clones, though not all of them. The profile shows about 190,000 clones, roughly 84% of them singletons. Input material: PBMCs. Receptor source: a boy aged 5 to 17 in good health and CMV-seronegative.

The rearrangement joins TRBV30 to TRBJ2-7, with 7 bases lining up with TRBD2. Germline assignment: CDR1 GTSNPN and CDR2 SVGIG (reference sequence). The CDR3 has 13 amino acids. Trimming cost V 5 bases and J 9 bases; bases outside gene matches: 13. The DNA for the CDR3 is TGTGCCTGGGACCTGGGGAGGGGAGCTGGGCAGTACTTC. Its protein product is CAWDLGRGAGQYF.

This rearrangement joins TRBV6-5 to TRBJ2-4; 10 bases map to TRBD1. Germline lookup yields CDR1 MNHEY and CDR2 SVGAGI. V gave up 6 bases and J gave up 0 bases; unmatched junction bases: 2. The CDR3 loop spans 15 amino acids. In DNA, the CDR3 is TGTGCCAGCAGGGGGACAGGGGAAGCCAAAAACATTCAGTACTTC. It encodes CASRGTGEAKNIQYF.

The chain couples TRBV6-6 to TRBJ2-7; maybe TRBD2 (6 bases). The CDR3 contains 14 residues. Germline values: CDR1 MNHNY, CDR2 SVGAGI (reference sequence). V was cut by 3 bases and J by 3 bases, with 12 bases left in between. This CDR3 is CASSYWDSYYEQYF. CDR3 sequence (DNA): TGTGCCAGCAGTTATTGGGACTCATACTACGAGCAGTACTTC.

This clone was picked up one time. The rearrangement uses TRBV19 and TRBJ1-5; D not certain. Per the germline V gene, CDR1 is LNHDA and CDR2 is SQIVND (reference sequence). The CDR3 loop spans 13 amino acids. Deletions cut 1 base from V and 5 bases from J, with 6 bases between. The CDR3 nucleotides read TGTGCCAGTAGTATAGGCCGAGATCAGCCCCAGCATTTT. It yields the protein CASSIGRDQPQHF.

This chain joins TRBV9 and TRBJ1-2; a weak D match, TRBD1 (5 bases). V was clipped by 1 base and J by 7 bases, with 14 bases between them. Germline CDR1 reads SGDLS; CDR2 reads YYNGEE. The CDR3 is 14 amino acids. The CDR3 region has the DNA TGTGCCAGCAGCGTATCAGGGCAGTTCTTTGGCTACACCTTC. Translated: CASSVSGQFFGYTF.

The gene calls are TRBV19 and TRBJ1-2, with TRBD1 as a possible D gene (5 bases). CDR1 is LNHDA, CDR2 SQIVND, per germline (reference sequence). There are 13 residues in the CDR3. V lost 7 bases to trimming and J lost 4 bases, with 13 bases between them. CDR3 in amino acids: CASKREGIYGYTF. CDR3 DNA: TGTGCCAGTAAGAGGGAGGGGATCTATGGCTACACCTTC. The whole variable domain, filled in from reference TRBV19 and TRBJ1-2, reads DGGITQSPKYLFRKEGQNVTLSCEQNLNHDAMYWYRQDPGQGLRLIYYSQIVNDFQKGDIAEGYSVSREKKESFPLTVTSAQKNPTAFYLCASKREGIYGYTFGSGTRLTVV.

The V call is TRBV2, the J call TRBJ1-1; tentatively, D is TRBD1 (5 bases). The CDR3 sequence is 13 residues long. V was trimmed by 7 bases and J by 8 bases, leaving 17 bases between them. Germline V CDR1 and CDR2: SNHLY, FYNNEI. As DNA, the CDR3 is TGTGCCAGCACTTTGGGAGGGGCGACCGAAGCTTTCTTT. It encodes CASTLGGATEAFF.

The rearrangement joins TRBV27 to TRBJ2-7, with D possibly matching TRBD2 (5 bases). The CDR3 sequence is 14 residues long. From germline, CDR1 is MNHEY and CDR2 SMNVEV (reference sequence). Trimming removed 2 bases at V and 6 bases at J, with 14 bases between. The CDR3 spells CASSLRLASGEQYF. DNA of the CDR3: TGTGCCAGCAGTTTACGGCTAGCCAGCGGCGAGCAGTACTTC.

The chain is built from TRBV30 and TRBJ2-2; 9 nucleotides agree with TRBD1. Germline loops: CDR1 GTSNPN, CDR2 SVGIG (reference sequence). V dropped 2 bases and J dropped 3; count of bases not matched to a gene: 7. The CDR3 extends over 16 amino acids. The CDR3 nucleotides read TGTGCCTGGAGTCCGCCCGACAGGGGGGACACCGGGGAGCTGTTTTTT. This encodes CAWSPPDRGDTGELFF.

The chain recombines TRBV5-4 with TRBJ2-7, with 9 bases identical to TRBD1. From germline, CDR1 is SGHNT and CDR2 YYREEE (reference sequence). V lost 3 bases and J lost 3; bases outside the gene matches: 4. The CDR3 is made up of 14 amino acids. The DNA for the CDR3 is TGTGCCAGCAGCTGGGGACAGGGCGACTACGAGCAGTACTTC. It codes for CASSWGQGDYEQYF.

This clone came up once. The germline gene is not matched at one end of the junction; a read error may be the cause. This rearrangement joins TRBV9 to TRBJ2-1, with D possibly TRBD1 on 6 matching bases. CDR1 and CDR2 (germline): SGDLS, YYNGEE. The CDR3 runs 13 residues. The CDR3 protein is CASSVVQGNERFF. The CDR3 bases are TGTGCCAGCAGCGTAGTACAGGGCAATGAGCGGTTCTTC. The full variable domain, in which reference TRBV9 and TRBJ2-1 provide the parts outside the CDR3, is DSGVTQTPKHLITATGQRVTLRCSPRSGDLSVYWYQQSLDQGLQFLIQYYNGEERAKGNILERFSAQQFPDLHSELNLSSLELGDSALYFCASSVVQGNERFFGPGTRLTVL.

CDR3 in DNA: TGTGCCAGCAGCCTTGGGGGCGGGAGGGCCTACAATGAGCAGTTCTTC. Encoded protein: CASSLGGGRAYNEQFF. The rearrangement joins TRBV11-2 to TRBJ2-1; 9 bases agree with TRBD2. Germline V gene lookup returns CDR1 SGHAT and CDR2 FQNNGV. Unmatched junction bases numbered 7, after V lost 5 bases and J lost 2 bases. The CDR3 spans 16 residues. The complete variable domain, with remaining parts taken from reference TRBV11-2 and TRBJ2-1, reads EAGVAQSPRYKIIEKRQSVAFWCNPISGHATLYWYQQILGQGPKLLIQFQNNGVVDDSQLPKDRFSAERLKGVDSTLKIQPAKLEDSAVYLCASSLGGGRAYNEQFFGPGTRLTVL.

This clone was seen more than once but under ten times. CDR3 sequence: CASSLGSDEQFF. CDR3 bases: TGTGCCAGCTCACTAGGGAGCGATGAGCAGTTCTTC. V usage is TRBV18 and J usage is TRBJ2-1; D is possibly TRBD2 (5 bases). Trimming cost V 4 bases and J 8 bases, with 9 bases left between them. Germline V gives CDR1 KGHSH, CDR2 LQKENI. The CDR3 has 12 amino acids.

The table lists this clone with a count of one. V is TRBV5-4 and J is TRBJ2-1; 8 bases are shared with TRBD2. Trimming removed 4 bases from V and 4 bases from J; junction bases left unmatched: 10. This CDR3 spans 16 amino acids. CDR1 and CDR2 (germline): SGHNT, YYREEE (reference sequence). CDR3 in amino acids: CASSLVPGGAYNEQFF. The CDR3 DNA reads as TGTGCCAGCAGCCTCGTCCCCGGGGGGGCATACAATGAGCAGTTCTTC. The full variable domain, its missing parts supplied by reference TRBV5-4 and TRBJ2-1, is ETGVTQSPTHLIKTRGQQVTLRCSSQSGHNTVSWYQQALGQGPQFIFQYYREEENGRGNFPPRFSGLQFPNYSSELNVNALELDDSALYLCASSLVPGGAYNEQFFGPGTRLTVL.

The chain couples TRBV5-6 to TRBJ2-7, with no clear D. CDR3 size: 12 residues. Trimming cost V 3 bases and J 4 bases, with 8 bases left between them. From germline, CDR1 is SGHDT and CDR2 YYEEEE. CDR3 coding DNA: TGTGCCAGCAGCTCCTTGGAGTACGAGCAGTACTTC. It yields the protein CASSSLEYEQYF.

CDR3 sequence reads: CASSFMAGQQNNEQFF. CDR3 nucleotide sequence: TGTGCCAGCAGCTTTATGGCGGGGCAACAAAACAATGAGCAGTTCTTC. J is TRBJ2-1 and V is TRBV5-6; D might be TRBD2 (6 bases). CDR1 is SGHDT and CDR2 is YYEEEE in the germline V gene. With 2 bases removed from V and 5 bases from J, the gap between germline ends came to 17 bases. The CDR3 consists of 16 residues. The variable domain in full, with the rest retrieved from reference TRBV5-6 and TRBJ2-1, is DAGVTQSPTHLIKTRGQQVTLRCSPKSGHDTVSWYQQALGQGPQFIFQYYEEEERQRGNFPDRFSGHQFPNYSSELNVNALLLGDSALYLCASSFMAGQQNNEQFFGPGTRLTVL.

This clone was seen a single time. The chain uses TRBV28 and TRBJ2-7; the D gene is possibly TRBD2 (6 bases). The CDR3 runs to 14 residues. The germline V and J ends were trimmed by 2 bases and 3 bases, with 11 bases remaining between them. Germline assignment: CDR1 MDHEN and CDR2 SYDVKM. CDR3: CASSLRGMHYEQYF. CDR3 sequence (DNA): TGTGCCAGCAGTTTACGGGGGATGCACTACGAGCAGTACTTC.

The chain recombines TRBV5-1 with TRBJ2-1; 9 bases fit TRBD2. The length of the CDR3 is 17 residues. Losses at the gene ends were 2 bases for V and 6 bases for J; bases not matched to a gene: 12. The germline CDR1 and CDR2 sequences are SGHRS and YFSETQ. CDR3 DNA: TGCGCCAGCAGCTTACCTTACGGAGCGGGAGGTGCCAATGAGCAGTTCTTC. This sequence encodes CASSLPYGAGGANEQFF.

The table lists this clone with a count of one. V is TRBV28 and J is TRBJ2-6; 7 nucleotides match TRBD1. This CDR3 is 17 amino acids long. V shed 7 bases, J shed 3 bases, and the junction held 12 bases outside the gene matches. From germline, CDR1 is MDHEN and CDR2 SYDVKM. CDR3 DNA: TGTGCCAGCAAGGGGGACAGATCTCCTGGTGGGGCCAACGTCCTGACTTTC. It specifies CASKGDRSPGGANVLTF.

This clone has a single count. The chain combines TRBV4-1 with TRBJ2-5; TRBD1 is a possible D gene (5 bases). Germline values: CDR1 MGHRA, CDR2 YSYEKL. V shed 1 base and J shed 2 bases, with 8 bases lying between them. The CDR3 contains 14 residues. In DNA form, the CDR3 reads TGCGCCAGCAGCCAAGTGGGGCAGCAAGAGACCCAGTACTTC. Amino acid sequence: CASSQVGQQETQYF.

The chain employs TRBV6-6 and TRBJ1-2; TRBD1 might be the D (6 bases). V was clipped by 6 bases and J by 2 bases, with 13 bases between them. The CDR3 contains 14 residues. Germline V gene lookup returns CDR1 MNHNY and CDR2 SVGAGI (reference sequence). The CDR3 coding sequence is TGTGCCAGCAGCGACCTCGGGACAAACTATGGCTACACCTTC. Its translation: CASSDLGTNYGYTF.

The V and J genes are TRBV6-1 and TRBJ2-7, with 7 bases fitting TRBD1. This CDR3 has 14 amino acids. J lost 1 base, V lost 6 bases, and 6 bases had no gene match. Looked up from germline, CDR1 is MNHNS and CDR2 is SASEGT. In DNA form, the CDR3 reads TGTGCCAGCAGCAACCCGGGACAGTCCTACGAGCAGTACTTC. It translates to CASSNPGQSYEQYF.

This clone was recorded a few times. This chain connects TRBV6-6 to TRBJ1-2, with TRBD1 matching 8 bases. With V trimmed by 6 bases and J by 3 bases, 9 bases remained unmatched. CDR1 is MNHNY and CDR2 is SVGAGI in the germline V gene (reference sequence). The CDR3 extends over 15 amino acids. CDR3 nucleotide sequence: TGTGCCAGCAGAACTACAGGGGGGAGGTACTATGGCTACACCTTC. Protein sequence: CASRTTGGRYYGYTF.

The V gene is TRBV6-5, the J gene TRBJ2-1; D is perhaps TRBD2 (6 bases). Trimming left V 6 bases short and J 9 bases short, with 18 bases between. The CDR3 has 14 amino acids. Germline-derived CDR1 and CDR2 are MNHEY and SVGAGI. This CDR3 reads CASRYGTPGGEQFF. The DNA for the CDR3 is TGTGCCAGCAGATACGGGACGCCCGGGGGTGAGCAGTTCTTC.

This clone was picked up one time. This rearrangement joins TRBV13 to TRBJ1-1, with D maybe TRBD1 (5 bases). Germline V gene data show CDR1 as PRHDT and CDR2 as FYEKMQ (reference sequence). The CDR3 is 14 amino acids. V was cut by 5 bases and J by 3 bases, with 13 bases left in between. The CDR3, as DNA: TGTGCCAGCAGCCCGGCGGTAGGGGACACTGAAGCTTTCTTT. Translating gives CASSPAVGDTEAFF.

The V call is TRBV28, the J call TRBJ2-6; a possible D gene is TRBD1 (5 bases). This CDR3 has 16 amino acids. Trimming cost V 6 bases and J 1 base, with 13 bases left between them. Germline-derived CDR1 and CDR2 are MDHEN and SYDVKM. The CDR3 sequence is CASRTSRVSGANVLTF. CDR3 coding DNA: TGTGCCAGCAGAACATCCAGGGTATCTGGGGCCAACGTCCTGACTTTC.

The chain uses TRBV30 and TRBJ2-3; 10 nucleotides line up with TRBD2. The CDR3 spans 14 residues. CDR1 and CDR2 (germline): GTSNPN, SVGIG (reference sequence). CDR3 loop: CVSGGAVGTDTQYF. In nucleotides, the CDR3 is TGTGTCAGCGGGGGGGCCGTGGGCACAGATACGCAGTATTTT.

This sequence joins TRBV19 and TRBJ2-5, with D perhaps TRBD1 (6 bases). Germline lookup yields CDR1 LNHDA and CDR2 SQIVND (reference sequence). The ends were cut back, 3 bases at V and 1 base at J, with 15 bases in the middle. This CDR3 spans 16 amino acids. CDR3 sequence: CASSMRARDIQETQYF. CDR3 nucleotides: TGTGCCAGTAGTATGAGGGCTAGGGACATCCAAGAGACCCAGTACTTC. The full variable domain, rest sourced from reference TRBV19 and TRBJ2-5, is DGGITQSPKYLFRKEGQNVTLSCEQNLNHDAMYWYRQDPGQGLRLIYYSQIVNDFQKGDIAEGYSVSREKKESFPLTVTSAQKNPTAFYLCASSMRARDIQETQYFGPGTRLLVL.

V gene TRBV2 combines with J gene TRBJ2-5, with TRBD1 identical over 9 bases. Losses at the gene ends were 7 bases for V and 5 bases for J; bases not matched to a gene: 5. This CDR3 is 13 amino acids long. Germline CDR1 and CDR2: SNHLY and FYNNEI. The DNA of the CDR3 is TGTGCCAGCAACGCCGGGACAGGGGAGACCCAGTACTTC. Its translation: CASNAGTGETQYF.

This chain connects TRBV10-3 to TRBJ1-1, with D perhaps matching TRBD1 (5 bases). The germline CDR1 and CDR2 sequences are ENHRY and SYGVKD. V gave up 3 bases and J gave up 2 bases, with 10 bases separating them. CDR3 size: 14 residues. CDR3: CAISDPTANTEAFF. The CDR3 DNA is TGTGCCATCAGTGACCCGACAGCCAACACTGAAGCTTTCTTT.